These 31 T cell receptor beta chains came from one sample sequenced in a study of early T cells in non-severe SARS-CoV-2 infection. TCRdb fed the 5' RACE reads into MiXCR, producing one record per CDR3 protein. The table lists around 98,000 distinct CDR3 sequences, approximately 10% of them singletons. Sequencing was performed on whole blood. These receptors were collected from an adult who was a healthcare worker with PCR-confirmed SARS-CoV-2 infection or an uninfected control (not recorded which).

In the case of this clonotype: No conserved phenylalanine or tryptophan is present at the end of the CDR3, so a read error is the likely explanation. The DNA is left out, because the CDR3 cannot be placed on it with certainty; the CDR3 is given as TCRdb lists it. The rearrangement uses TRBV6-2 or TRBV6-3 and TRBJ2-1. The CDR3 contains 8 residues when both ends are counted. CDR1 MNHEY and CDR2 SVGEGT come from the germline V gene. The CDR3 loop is CASSLKGP.

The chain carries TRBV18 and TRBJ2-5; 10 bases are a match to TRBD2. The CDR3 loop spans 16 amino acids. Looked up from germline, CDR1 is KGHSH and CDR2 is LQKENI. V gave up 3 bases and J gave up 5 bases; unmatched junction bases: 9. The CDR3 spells CASSPRTSGSSETQYF. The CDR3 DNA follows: TGTGCCAGCTCACCGCGGACTAGCGGATCCTCCGAGACCCAGTACTTC.

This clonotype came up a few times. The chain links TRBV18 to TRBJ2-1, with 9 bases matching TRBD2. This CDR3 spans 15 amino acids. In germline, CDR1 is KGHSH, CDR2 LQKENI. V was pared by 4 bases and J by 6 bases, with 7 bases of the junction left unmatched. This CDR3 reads CASSRASGGRNEQFF. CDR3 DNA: TGTGCCAGCTCACGAGCAAGCGGGGGGCGCAATGAGCAGTTCTTC.

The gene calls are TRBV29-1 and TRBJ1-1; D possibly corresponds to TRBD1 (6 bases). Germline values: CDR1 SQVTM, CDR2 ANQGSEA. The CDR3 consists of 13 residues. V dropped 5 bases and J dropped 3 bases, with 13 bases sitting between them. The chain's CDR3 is CSVKGDLDTEAFF. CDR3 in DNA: TGCAGCGTTAAGGGGGACCTTGACACTGAAGCTTTCTTT.

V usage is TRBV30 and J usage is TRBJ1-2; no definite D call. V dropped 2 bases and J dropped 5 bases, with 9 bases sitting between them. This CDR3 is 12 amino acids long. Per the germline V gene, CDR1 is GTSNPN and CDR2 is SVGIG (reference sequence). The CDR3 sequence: CAWSRLGYGYTF. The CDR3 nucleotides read TGTGCCTGGAGTCGGCTGGGATATGGCTACACCTTC.

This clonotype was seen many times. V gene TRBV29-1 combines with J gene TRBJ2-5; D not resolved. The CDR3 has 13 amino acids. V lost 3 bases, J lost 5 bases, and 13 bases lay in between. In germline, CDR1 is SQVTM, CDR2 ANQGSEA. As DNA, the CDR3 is TGCAGCGTTGAGGGCTGGACCCCGGAGACCCAGTACTTC. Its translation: CSVEGWTPETQYF.

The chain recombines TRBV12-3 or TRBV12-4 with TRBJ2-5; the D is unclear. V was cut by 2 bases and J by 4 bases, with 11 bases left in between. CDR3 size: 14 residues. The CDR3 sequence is CASSLNSSAETQYF. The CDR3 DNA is TGTGCCAGCAGTTTAAATAGTAGTGCAGAGACCCAGTACTTC.

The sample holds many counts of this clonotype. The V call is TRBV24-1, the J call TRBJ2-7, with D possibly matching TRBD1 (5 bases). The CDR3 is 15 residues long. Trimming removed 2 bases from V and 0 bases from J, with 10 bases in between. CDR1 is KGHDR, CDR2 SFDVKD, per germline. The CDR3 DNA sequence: TGTGCCACCAGTGATTCGGCCGACAGCTCCTACGAGCAGTACTTC. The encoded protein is CATSDSADSSYEQYF.

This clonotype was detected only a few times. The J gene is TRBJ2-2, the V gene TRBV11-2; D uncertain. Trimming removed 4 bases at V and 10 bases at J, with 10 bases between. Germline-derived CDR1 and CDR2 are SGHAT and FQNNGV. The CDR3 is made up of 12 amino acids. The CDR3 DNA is TGTGCCAGCAGCTCCGTCTTGATGGAGCTGTTTTTT. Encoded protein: CASSSVLMELFF.

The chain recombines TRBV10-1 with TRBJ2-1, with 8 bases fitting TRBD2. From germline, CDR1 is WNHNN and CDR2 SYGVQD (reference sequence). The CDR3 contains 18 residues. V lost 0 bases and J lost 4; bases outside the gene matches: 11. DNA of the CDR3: TGCGCCAGCAGTGAGTCCCCCGAGACTAGCGAGAAATACAATGAGCAGTTCTTC. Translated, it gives CASSESPETSEKYNEQFF.

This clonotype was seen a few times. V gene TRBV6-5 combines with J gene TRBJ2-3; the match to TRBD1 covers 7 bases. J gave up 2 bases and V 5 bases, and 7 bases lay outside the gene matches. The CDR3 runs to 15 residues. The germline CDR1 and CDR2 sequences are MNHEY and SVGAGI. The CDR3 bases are TGTGCCAGCAGTCGACAGGGAGTGATCACAGATACGCAGTATTTT. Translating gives CASSRQGVITDTQYF.

This CDR3 reads CASSPGPSEGSPLHF. CDR3 nucleotides: TGTGCCAGCTCACCTGGGCCCTCCGAGGGCTCACCCCTCCACTTT. The V call is TRBV18, the J call TRBJ1-6; the D is unclear. The V and J ends lost 3 bases and 10 bases respectively, with 16 bases between them. CDR1 is KGHSH, CDR2 LQKENI, per germline. This CDR3 contains 15 residues.

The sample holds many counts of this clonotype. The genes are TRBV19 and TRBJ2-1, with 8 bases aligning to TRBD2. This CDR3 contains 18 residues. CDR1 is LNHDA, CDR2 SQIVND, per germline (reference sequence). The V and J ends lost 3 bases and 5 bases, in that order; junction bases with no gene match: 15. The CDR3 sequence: CASSIRRGASVGNNEQFF. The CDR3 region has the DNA TGTGCCAGTAGTATCAGGCGGGGGGCCTCCGTTGGCAACAATGAGCAGTTCTTC.

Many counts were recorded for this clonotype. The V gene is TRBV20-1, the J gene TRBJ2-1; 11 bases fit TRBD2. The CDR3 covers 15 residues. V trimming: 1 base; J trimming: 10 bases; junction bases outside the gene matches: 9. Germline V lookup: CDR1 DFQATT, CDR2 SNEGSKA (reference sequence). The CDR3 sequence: CSARVTRLAGREQFF. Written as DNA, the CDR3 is TGCAGTGCTAGAGTTACGAGACTAGCGGGACGGGAGCAGTTCTTC.

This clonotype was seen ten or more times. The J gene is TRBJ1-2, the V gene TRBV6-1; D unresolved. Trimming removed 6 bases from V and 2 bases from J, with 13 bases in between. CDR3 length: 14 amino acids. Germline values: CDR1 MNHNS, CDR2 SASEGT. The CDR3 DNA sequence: TGTGCCAGCAGCCCTCCCCGGACGAACTATGGCTACACCTTC. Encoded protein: CASSPPRTNYGYTF.

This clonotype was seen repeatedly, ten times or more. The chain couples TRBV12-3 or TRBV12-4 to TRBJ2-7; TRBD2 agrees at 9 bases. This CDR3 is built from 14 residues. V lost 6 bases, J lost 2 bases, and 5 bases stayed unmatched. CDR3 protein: CASSHRGGAYEQYF. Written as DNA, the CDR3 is TGTGCCAGCAGCCACCGCGGGGGGGCCTACGAGCAGTACTTC.

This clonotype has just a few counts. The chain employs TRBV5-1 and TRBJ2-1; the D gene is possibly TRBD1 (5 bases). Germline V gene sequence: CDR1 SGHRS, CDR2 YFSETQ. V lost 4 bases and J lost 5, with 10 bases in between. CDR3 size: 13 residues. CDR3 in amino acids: CASSPDNNNEQFF. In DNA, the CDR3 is TGCGCCAGCAGCCCGGACAACAACAATGAGCAGTTCTTC.

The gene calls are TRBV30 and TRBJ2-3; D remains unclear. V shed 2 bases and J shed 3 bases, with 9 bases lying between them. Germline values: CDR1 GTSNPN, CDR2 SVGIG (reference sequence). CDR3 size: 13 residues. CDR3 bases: TGTGCCTGGAGTATTTCCCTTACAGATACGCAGTATTTT. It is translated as CAWSISLTDTQYF.

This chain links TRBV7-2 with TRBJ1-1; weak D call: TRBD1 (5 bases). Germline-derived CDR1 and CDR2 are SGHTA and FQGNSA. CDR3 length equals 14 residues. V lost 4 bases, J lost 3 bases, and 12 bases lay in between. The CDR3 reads CASSSGRGDTEAFF. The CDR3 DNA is TGTGCCAGCAGCTCCGGGCGGGGGGACACTGAAGCTTTCTTT. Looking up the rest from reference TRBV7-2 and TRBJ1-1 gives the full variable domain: GAGVSQSPSNKVTEKGKDVELRCDPISGHTALYWYRQSLGQGLEFLIYFQGNSAPDKSGLPSDRFSAERTGGSVSTLTIQRTQQEDSAVYLCASSSGRGDTEAFFGQGTRLTVV.

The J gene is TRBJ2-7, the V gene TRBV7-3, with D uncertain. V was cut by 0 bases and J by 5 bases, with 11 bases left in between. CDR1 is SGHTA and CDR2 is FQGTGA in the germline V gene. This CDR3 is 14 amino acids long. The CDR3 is CASSLTARHHEQYF. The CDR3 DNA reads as TGTGCCAGCAGCTTAACGGCCAGGCATCACGAGCAGTACTTC.

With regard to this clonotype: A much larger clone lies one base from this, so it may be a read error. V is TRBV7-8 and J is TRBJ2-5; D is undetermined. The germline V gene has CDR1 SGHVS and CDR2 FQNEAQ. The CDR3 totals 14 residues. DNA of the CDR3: TGTGGCAGCTATCCGCCTGGCGGCCAAGAGACCCAGTACTTC. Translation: CGSYPPGGQETQYF.

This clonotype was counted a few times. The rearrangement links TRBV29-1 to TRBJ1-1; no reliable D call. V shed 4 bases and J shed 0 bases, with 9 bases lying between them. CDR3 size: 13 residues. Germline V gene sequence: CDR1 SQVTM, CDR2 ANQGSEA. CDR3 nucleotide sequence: TGCAGCGTTGGGCCGGGATTGAACACTGAAGCTTTCTTT. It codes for CSVGPGLNTEAFF.

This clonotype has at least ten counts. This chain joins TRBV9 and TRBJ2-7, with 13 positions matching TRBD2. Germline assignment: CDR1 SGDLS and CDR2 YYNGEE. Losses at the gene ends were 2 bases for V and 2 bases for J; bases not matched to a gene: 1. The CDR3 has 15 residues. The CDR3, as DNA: TGTGCCAGCAGCGTTGGACTAGCGGGGGCCTACGAGCAGTACTTC. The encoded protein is CASSVGLAGAYEQYF. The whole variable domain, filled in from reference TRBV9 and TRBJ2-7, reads DSGVTQTPKHLITATGQRVTLRCSPRSGDLSVYWYQQSLDQGLQFLIQYYNGEERAKGNILERFSAQQFPDLHSELNLSSLELGDSALYFCASSVGLAGAYEQYFGPGTRLTVT.

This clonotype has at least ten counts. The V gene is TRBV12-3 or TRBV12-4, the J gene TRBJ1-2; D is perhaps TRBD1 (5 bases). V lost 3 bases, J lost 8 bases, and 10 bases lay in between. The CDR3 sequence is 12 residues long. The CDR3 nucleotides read TGTGCCAGCAGTTTGACAGAGGAGGGCTACACCTTC. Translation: CASSLTEEGYTF.

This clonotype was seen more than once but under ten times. The CDR3 region is CAISESGGGLENEQFF. CDR3 nucleotides: TGTGCCATCAGTGAGTCCGGGGGGGGCCTAGAAAATGAGCAGTTCTTC. V is TRBV10-3 and J is TRBJ2-1, with 8 bases matching TRBD2. Germline trimming cut 0 bases from V and 7 bases from J; bases unmatched to any gene: 8. Germline V CDR1 and CDR2: ENHRY, SYGVKD. This CDR3 region has 16 residues.

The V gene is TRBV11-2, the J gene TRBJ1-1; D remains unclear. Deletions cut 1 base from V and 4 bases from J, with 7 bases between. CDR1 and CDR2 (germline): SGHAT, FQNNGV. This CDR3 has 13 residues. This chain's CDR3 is CASSLAVSTEAFF. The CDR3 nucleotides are TGTGCCAGCAGCTTAGCAGTATCCACTGAAGCTTTCTTT.

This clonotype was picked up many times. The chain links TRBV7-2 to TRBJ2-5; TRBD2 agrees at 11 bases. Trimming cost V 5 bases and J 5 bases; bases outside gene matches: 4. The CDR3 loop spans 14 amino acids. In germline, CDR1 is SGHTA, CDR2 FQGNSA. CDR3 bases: TGTGCCAGCAGCATTAGCGGGGGGGCTGAGACCCAGTACTTC. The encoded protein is CASSISGGAETQYF.

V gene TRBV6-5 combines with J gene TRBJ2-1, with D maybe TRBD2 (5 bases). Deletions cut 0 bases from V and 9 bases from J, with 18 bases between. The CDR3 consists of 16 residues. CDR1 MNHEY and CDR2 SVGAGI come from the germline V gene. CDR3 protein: CASSYSRAPGRGEQFF. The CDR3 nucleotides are TGTGCCAGCAGTTACTCGAGGGCGCCCGGACGGGGTGAGCAGTTCTTC.

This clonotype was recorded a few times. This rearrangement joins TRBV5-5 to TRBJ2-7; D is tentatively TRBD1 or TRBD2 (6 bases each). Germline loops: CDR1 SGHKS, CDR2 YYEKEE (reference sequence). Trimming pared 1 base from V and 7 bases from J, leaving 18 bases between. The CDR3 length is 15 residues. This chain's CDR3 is CASSLYTGQGTEQYF. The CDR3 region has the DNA TGTGCCAGCAGCTTGTATACGGGCCAGGGGACTGAGCAGTACTTC.

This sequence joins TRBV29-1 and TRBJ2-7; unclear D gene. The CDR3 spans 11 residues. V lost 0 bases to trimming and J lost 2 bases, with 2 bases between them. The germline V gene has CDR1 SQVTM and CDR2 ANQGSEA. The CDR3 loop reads CSVEEAYEQYF. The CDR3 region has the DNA TGCAGCGTTGAAGAGGCCTACGAGCAGTACTTC.

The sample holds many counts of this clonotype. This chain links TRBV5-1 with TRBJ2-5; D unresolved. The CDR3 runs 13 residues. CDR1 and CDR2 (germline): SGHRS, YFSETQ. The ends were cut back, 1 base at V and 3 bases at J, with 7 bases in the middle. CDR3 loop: CASSLFVEETQYF. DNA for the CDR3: TGCGCCAGCAGCTTGTTTGTTGAAGAGACCCAGTACTTC. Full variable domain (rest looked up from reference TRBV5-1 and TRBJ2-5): KAGVTQTPRYLIKTRGQQVTLSCSPISGHRSVSWYQQTPGQGLQFLFEYFSETQRNKGNFPGRFSGRQFSNSRSEMNVSTLELGDSALYLCASSLFVEETQYFGPGTRLLVL.